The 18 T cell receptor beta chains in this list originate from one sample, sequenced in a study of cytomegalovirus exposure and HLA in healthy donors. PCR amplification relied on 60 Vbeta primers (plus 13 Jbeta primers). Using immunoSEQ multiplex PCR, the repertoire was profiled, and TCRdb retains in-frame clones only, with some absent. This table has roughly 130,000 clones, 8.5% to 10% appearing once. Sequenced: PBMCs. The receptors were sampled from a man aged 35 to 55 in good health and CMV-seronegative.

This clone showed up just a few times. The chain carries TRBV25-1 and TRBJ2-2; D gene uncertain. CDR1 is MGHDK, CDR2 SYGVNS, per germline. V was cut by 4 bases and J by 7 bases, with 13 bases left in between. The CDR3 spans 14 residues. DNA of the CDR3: TGTGCCAGCAGTGCATTAACAGCAAACGGGGAGCTGTTTTTT. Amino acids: CASSALTANGELFF.

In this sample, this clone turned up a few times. Here the CDR3 reads CASSVAPEAEAFF. The CDR3 nucleotides read TGTGCCAGTAGTGTTGCCCCGGAGGCTGAAGCTTTCTTT. This chain links TRBV19 with TRBJ1-1, with D unresolved. This CDR3 comprises 13 residues. V shed 5 bases and J shed 6 bases, with 13 bases lying between them. Germline-derived CDR1 and CDR2 are LNHDA and SQIVND (reference sequence).

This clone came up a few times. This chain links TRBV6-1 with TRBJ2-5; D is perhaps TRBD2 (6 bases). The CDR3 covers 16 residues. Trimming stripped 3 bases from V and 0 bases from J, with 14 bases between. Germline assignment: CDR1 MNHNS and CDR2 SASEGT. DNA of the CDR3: TGTGCCAGCAGTGATGGGGACCGCGGGGACCAAGAGACCCAGTACTTC. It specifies CASSDGDRGDQETQYF.

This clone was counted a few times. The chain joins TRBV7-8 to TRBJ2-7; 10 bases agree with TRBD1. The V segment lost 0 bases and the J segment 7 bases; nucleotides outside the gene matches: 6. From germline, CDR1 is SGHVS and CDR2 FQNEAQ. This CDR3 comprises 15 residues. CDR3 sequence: CASSLASGQGREQYF. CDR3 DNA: TGTGCCAGCAGCTTAGCGTCGGGACAGGGGAGGGAGCAGTACTTC.

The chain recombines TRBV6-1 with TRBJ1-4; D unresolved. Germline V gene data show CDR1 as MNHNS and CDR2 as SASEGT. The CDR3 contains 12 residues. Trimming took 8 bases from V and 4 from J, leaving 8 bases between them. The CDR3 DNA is TGTGCCAGCGCCCGGGTTAATGAAAAACTGTTTTTT. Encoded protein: CASARVNEKLFF.

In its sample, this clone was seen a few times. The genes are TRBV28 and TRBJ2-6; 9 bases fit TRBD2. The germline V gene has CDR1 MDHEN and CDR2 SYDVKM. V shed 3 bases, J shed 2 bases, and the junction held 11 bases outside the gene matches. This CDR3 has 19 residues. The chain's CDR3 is CASSLTGGGAQAGANVLTF. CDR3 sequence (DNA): TGTGCCAGCAGTTTGACGGGCGGGGGGGCGCAAGCTGGGGCCAACGTCCTGACTTTC.

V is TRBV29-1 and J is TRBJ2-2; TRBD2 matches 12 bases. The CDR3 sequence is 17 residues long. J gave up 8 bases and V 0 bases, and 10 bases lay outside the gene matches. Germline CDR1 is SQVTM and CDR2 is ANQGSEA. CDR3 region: CSVEELGTSGRSGELFF. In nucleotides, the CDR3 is TGCAGCGTTGAAGAATTGGGGACTAGCGGGCGGTCGGGGGAGCTGTTTTTT.

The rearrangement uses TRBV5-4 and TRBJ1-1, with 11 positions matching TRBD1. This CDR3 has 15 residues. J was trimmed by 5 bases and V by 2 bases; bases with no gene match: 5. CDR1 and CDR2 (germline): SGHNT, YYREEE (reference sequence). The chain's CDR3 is CASSFGTGGWTEAFF. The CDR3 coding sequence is TGTGCCAGCAGCTTCGGGACAGGGGGTTGGACTGAAGCTTTCTTT.

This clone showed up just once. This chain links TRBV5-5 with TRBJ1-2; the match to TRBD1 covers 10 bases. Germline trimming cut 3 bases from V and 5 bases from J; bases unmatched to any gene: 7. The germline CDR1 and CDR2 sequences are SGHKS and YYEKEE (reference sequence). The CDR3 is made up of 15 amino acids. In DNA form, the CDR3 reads TGTGCCAGCAGCTGGACAGGGGGTAGTGGGTATGGCTACACCTTC. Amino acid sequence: CASSWTGGSGYGYTF.

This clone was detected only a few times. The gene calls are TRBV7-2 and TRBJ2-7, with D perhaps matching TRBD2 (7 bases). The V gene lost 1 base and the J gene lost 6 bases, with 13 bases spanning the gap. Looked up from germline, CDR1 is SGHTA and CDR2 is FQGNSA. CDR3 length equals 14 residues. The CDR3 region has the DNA TGTGCCAGCAGCTTAGTGGCGGGGGCTGGCGAGCAGTACTTC. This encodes CASSLVAGAGEQYF. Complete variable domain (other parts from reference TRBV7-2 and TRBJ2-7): GAGVSQSPSNKVTEKGKDVELRCDPISGHTALYWYRQSLGQGLEFLIYFQGNSAPDKSGLPSDRFSAERTGGSVSTLTIQRTQQEDSAVYLCASSLVAGAGEQYFGPGTRLTVT.

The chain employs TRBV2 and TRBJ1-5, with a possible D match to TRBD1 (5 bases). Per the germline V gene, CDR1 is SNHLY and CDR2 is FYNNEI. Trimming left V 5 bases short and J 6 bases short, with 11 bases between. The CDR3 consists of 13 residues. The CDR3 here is CASSIGGTQPQHF. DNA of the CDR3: TGTGCCAGCAGTATCGGGGGTACTCAGCCCCAGCATTTT. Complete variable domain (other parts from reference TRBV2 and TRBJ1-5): EPEVTQTPSHQVTQMGQEVILRCVPISNHLYFYWYRQILGQKVEFLVSFYNNEISEKSEIFDDQFSVERPDGSNFTLKIRSTKLEDSAMYFCASSIGGTQPQHFGDGTRLSIL.

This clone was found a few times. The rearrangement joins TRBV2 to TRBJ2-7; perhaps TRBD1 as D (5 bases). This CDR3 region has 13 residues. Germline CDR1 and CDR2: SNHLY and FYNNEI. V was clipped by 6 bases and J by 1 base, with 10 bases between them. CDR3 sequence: CASRAGHSYEQYF. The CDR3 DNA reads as TGTGCCAGCAGAGCAGGACATTCCTACGAGCAGTACTTC.

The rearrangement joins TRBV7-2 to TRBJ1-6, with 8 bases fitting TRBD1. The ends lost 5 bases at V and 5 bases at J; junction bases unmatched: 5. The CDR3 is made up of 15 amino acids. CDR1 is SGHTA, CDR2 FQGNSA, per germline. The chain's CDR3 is CASSQRTGHNSPLHF. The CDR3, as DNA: TGTGCCAGCAGCCAACGGACAGGGCATAATTCACCCCTCCACTTT.

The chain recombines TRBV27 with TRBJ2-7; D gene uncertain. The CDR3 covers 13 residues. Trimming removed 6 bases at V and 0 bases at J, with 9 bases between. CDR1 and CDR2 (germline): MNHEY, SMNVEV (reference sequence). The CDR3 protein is CASSPLSSYEQYF. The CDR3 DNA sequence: TGTGCCAGCAGCCCTCTTTCCTCCTACGAGCAGTACTTC.

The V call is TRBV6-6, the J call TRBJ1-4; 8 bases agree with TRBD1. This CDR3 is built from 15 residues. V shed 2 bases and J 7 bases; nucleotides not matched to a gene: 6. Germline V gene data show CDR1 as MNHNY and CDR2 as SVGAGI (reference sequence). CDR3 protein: CASSYGGDRSEKLFF. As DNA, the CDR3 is TGTGCCAGCAGTTACGGGGGGGACAGGAGTGAAAAACTGTTTTTT.

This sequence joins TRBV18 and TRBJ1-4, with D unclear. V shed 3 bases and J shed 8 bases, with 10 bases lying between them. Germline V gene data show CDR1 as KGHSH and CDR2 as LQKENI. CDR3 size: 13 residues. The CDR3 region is CASSPTPGEKLFF. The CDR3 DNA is TGTGCCAGCTCACCCACCCCGGGGGAAAAACTGTTTTTT. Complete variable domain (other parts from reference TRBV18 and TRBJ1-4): NAGVMQNPRHLVRRRGQEARLRCSPMKGHSHVYWYRQLPEEGLKFMVYLQKENIIDESGMPKERFSAEFPKEGPSILRIQQVVRGDSAAYFCASSPTPGEKLFFGSGTQLSVL.

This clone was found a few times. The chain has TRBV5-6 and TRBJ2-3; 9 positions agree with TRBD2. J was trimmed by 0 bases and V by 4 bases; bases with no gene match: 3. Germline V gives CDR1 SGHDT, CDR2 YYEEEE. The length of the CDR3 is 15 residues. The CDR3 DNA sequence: TGTGCCAGCAGCGCTAGCGGGGTTAGCACAGATACGCAGTATTTT. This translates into CASSASGVSTDTQYF. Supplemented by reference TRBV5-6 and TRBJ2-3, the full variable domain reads DAGVTQSPTHLIKTRGQQVTLRCSPKSGHDTVSWYQQALGQGPQFIFQYYEEEERQRGNFPDRFSGHQFPNYSSELNVNALLLGDSALYLCASSASGVSTDTQYFGPGTRLTVL.

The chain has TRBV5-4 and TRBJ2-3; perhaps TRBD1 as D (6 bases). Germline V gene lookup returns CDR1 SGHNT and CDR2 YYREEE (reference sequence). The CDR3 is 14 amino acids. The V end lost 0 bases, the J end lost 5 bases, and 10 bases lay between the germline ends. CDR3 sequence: CASSLGGGVDTQYF. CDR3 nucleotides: TGTGCCAGCAGCTTGGGAGGGGGTGTAGATACGCAGTATTTT. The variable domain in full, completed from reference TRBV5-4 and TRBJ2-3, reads ETGVTQSPTHLIKTRGQQVTLRCSSQSGHNTVSWYQQALGQGPQFIFQYYREEENGRGNFPPRFSGLQFPNYSSELNVNALELDDSALYLCASSLGGGVDTQYFGPGTRLTVL.